This T cell receptor (beta chain) was sequenced for a study of siplizumab effects on memory and regulatory T cells. Study-wide points: In siplizumab conditions, mappable alloreactive CD4+ clones averaged about 63% Treg-derived, against 25% to 30% in controls. Tregs that proliferated in siplizumab cultures did not have their suppressive function confirmed. Siplizumab produced a significant reduction in alloreactive sequences that were traceable to unstimulated CD4+ memory cells.

As regards this clone: As yet, its antigen is unknown.

Clones were sequenced by immunoSEQ multiplex PCR, and TCRdb holds only the in-frame ones, with some missing. This table has around 110,000 clones, 90% to 95% appearing once. CDR3 length: 13 amino acids. The V end was cut by 0 bases, the J end by 11 bases, with 12 bases between. Germline V gene sequence: CDR1 SGHNT, CDR2 YYREEE (reference sequence). Sequencing was done on a sample of non-Treg CD4+ T cells sorted from blood. J is TRBJ1-5 and V is TRBV5-4, with no clear D. The receptor was derived from a human donor in good health. The CDR3: CASSLGTKAAQHF. Here the CDR3 DNA reads TGTGCCAGCAGCTTGGGGACCAAAGCGGCCCAGCATTTT.